These T cell receptor beta chains were read from a single sample in a study of T-cell reconstitution after alpha-beta-depleted transplantation in children. TCRdb recomputed calls from the PCR reads with MiXCR, one row per CDR3 protein. This repertoire shows almost 500,000 distinct CDR3 sequences, about 10% found once; its top ten account for just over 2%. Sample: PBMCs, taken before TCRalphabeta/CD19-depleted stem cell transplant. Every receptor here comes from a child aged 2 to 9 with inherited bone marrow failure, due to receive a stem cell transplant. Both conserved end residues are trimmed from each CDR3. The order of the fields is J gene, V gene, CDR3 protein.

TRBJ2-2 | TRBV7-9 | ASSQGLAGVHGELF
TRBJ2-7 | TRBV4-2 | ASSQDSGRGGYEQY
TRBJ2-2 | TRBV29-1 | SGGRAAGELF
TRBJ1-5 | TRBV19 | ASSIITGDHQPQH
TRBJ2-2 | TRBV20-1 | SAQQGGRTGELF
TRBJ2-3 | TRBV20-1 | SARDPLGADTQY
TRBJ1-1 | TRBV3-1 | ASSRAGPYTEAF
TRBJ2-5 | TRBV12-3/TRBV12-4 | ASSLRRLGETQY
TRBJ2-1 | TRBV15 | ATSRDPGTAPYNEQF
TRBJ2-6 | TRBV30 | AWNYLTRLSGANVLT
TRBJ2-5 | TRBV5-1 | ASSFGWYETQY
TRBJ2-1 | TRBV7-9 | ASSLPTSGRTDEQF
TRBJ2-5 | TRBV28 | ASSHGTETPETQY
TRBJ2-1 | TRBV7-2 | ASSLGRGLLNNEQF
TRBJ1-5 | TRBV6-5 | ASSSRTGDFSNQPQH
TRBJ1-1 | TRBV6-2/TRBV6-3 | ASREPDTEAF
TRBJ2-1 | TRBV12-3/TRBV12-4 | ASSPHPGLAGGDYNEQF
TRBJ2-7 | TRBV9 | ASSRDSPSFEQY
TRBJ2-2 | TRBV19 | ASSWDRGHTGELF
TRBJ1-3 | TRBV7-2 | ASSTRGSGNTIY
TRBJ2-1 | TRBV5-1 | ASSLELAGGDNEQF
TRBJ2-7 | TRBV15 | ATSSVRLAGDIEQY
TRBJ1-2 | TRBV29-1 | SVAGSGDYGYT
TRBJ1-2 | TRBV27 | ASSDRQDLNYGYT
TRBJ2-5 | TRBV20-1 | SAKGFPQAETQY
TRBJ2-5 | TRBV25-1 | ASSEGVQQETQY
TRBJ2-7 | TRBV27 | ASSLTSSHEQY
TRBJ2-1 | TRBV20-1 | SARETSGRGDEQF
TRBJ1-4 | TRBV2 | ASSEDGTVNEKLF
TRBJ2-7 | TRBV4-3 | ASSQEGRSWEQY
TRBJ2-1 | TRBV5-1 | ASSLFRAGGNNEQF
TRBJ2-2 | TRBV12-3/TRBV12-4 | ASSGTSGTGELF
TRBJ2-2 | TRBV29-1 | SAQLPGELF
TRBJ1-1 | TRBV7-9 | ASSSTGYTEAF
TRBJ2-5 | TRBV20-1 | SAQGFQETQY
TRBJ1-1 | TRBV6-5 | ASSRGTEAF
TRBJ2-1 | TRBV27 | ASSDYPSSYNEQF
TRBJ1-4 | TRBV4-1 | ASSRSRVRGNEKLF
TRBJ1-2 | TRBV7-2 | ASSHRGTPGGRGYT
TRBJ2-1 | TRBV24-1 | ATSGTASYNEQF
TRBJ2-2 | TRBV5-1 | ASSSTGVNTGELF
TRBJ2-1 | TRBV7-2 | ASSFPPNEQF
TRBJ2-5 | TRBV20-1 | SARERRAQY
TRBJ2-3 | TRBV5-1 | ASSPRPHTDTQY
TRBJ2-1 | TRBV4-3 | ASSQDRLAGGINEQF
TRBJ2-2 | TRBV6-5 | ATRGTSGRTGELF
TRBJ1-4 | TRBV25-1 | ASSESPQEMGEKLF